The rows below give T cell receptor beta chains drawn from one sample of a study of cytomegalovirus exposure and HLA in healthy donors. Only in-frame clones appear in the TCRdb table, and some are missing; sequencing was by immunoSEQ multiplex PCR. The profile shows some 110,000 clones, roughly 79% of them singletons. Sample: PBMCs. These receptors were taken from a man aged 55 to 70 in good health and CMV-seropositive. Each CDR3 is given with its conserved first and last residue. Fields, in order: clone size, D gene, V gene, J gene, CDR3 DNA, CDR3 protein. D genes are given only for firm matches. Clone size is given for some rows only: seen once, a few or many times, or a class if the clone is expanded.

>-|-|TRBV5-1|TRBJ2-2
TGCGCCAGCAGCTTGAATCCGGGGAGCACCGGGGAGCTGTTTTTT
CASSLNPGSTGELFF
>few|TRBD1|TRBV5-3|TRBJ1-3
TGTGCCAGAAGCTCTATTCACAGGGGGGTCTCTGGAAACACCATATATTTT
CARSSIHRGVSGNTIYF
>-|-|TRBV7-9|TRBJ1-1
TGTGCCAGCAGCTTAGACAACAGTTACACTGAAGCTTTCTTT
CASSLDNSYTEAFF
>-|TRBD1|TRBV5-4|TRBJ2-7
TGTGCCAGCAGCTTCAAGGGGGCCGAGCAGTACTTC
CASSFKGAEQYF
>-|-|TRBV19|TRBJ1-2
TGTGCCAGTAGCCCTGGGCATCTCCTCGTTAACTATGGCTACACCTTC
CASSPGHLLVNYGYTF
>-|TRBD2|TRBV7-9|TRBJ2-3
TGTGCCAGCAGCTTAGCAAGCGGGGGGAGCACAGATACGCAGTATTTT
CASSLASGGSTDTQYF
>-|TRBD1|TRBV29-1|TRBJ2-7
TGCAGCGTCGGACAGGGCGGCTACGAGCAGTACTTC
CSVGQGGYEQYF
>-|-|TRBV15|TRBJ2-1
TGTGCCACCAGCAGTGGGGGGACGACCGATGAGCAGTTCTTC
CATSSGGTTDEQFF
>-|-|TRBV5-4|TRBJ2-6
TGTGCCAGCAGCTTGGTAGGCAGGGGTCCCTCTGGGGCCAACGTCCTGACTTTC
CASSLVGRGPSGANVLTF
>-|-|TRBV5-5|TRBJ2-7
TGTGCCAGCAGCTCCCAGGGAATTTACGAGCAGTACTTC
CASSSQGIYEQYF
>-|TRBD1|TRBV6-5|TRBJ2-7
TGTGCCAGCAGTCGAGGACAGGGGGCTTTGGGAGAGCAGTACTTC
CASSRGQGALGEQYF
>-|TRBD1|TRBV18|TRBJ2-1
TGTGCCAGCTCACGGAGCCGGGACAGGGGGCTAGGTGAGCAGTTCTTC
CASSRSRDRGLGEQFF
>-|-|TRBV6-1|TRBJ2-7
TGTGCCAGCCGTCCGTCGGTCTCCTACGAGCAGTACTTC
CASRPSVSYEQYF
>few|-|TRBV6-6|TRBJ2-1
TGTGCCAGCAGTCGGCAGGGGGGCTATGAGCAGTTCTTC
CASSRQGGYEQFF
>-|TRBD1|TRBV10-2|TRBJ1-6
TGCGCCAGCAGTGAGGGACAGGGACATAATTCACCCCTCCACTTT
CASSEGQGHNSPLHF
>-|TRBD2|TRBV7-3|TRBJ2-2
TGTGCCAGCAGCTTTCGGACTAGCAACACCGGGGAGCTGTTTTTT
CASSFRTSNTGELFF
>once|-|TRBV19|TRBJ1-6
TGTGCCAGTAGTATCATCACAAGCTCCTATAATTCACCCCTCCACTTT
CASSIITSSYNSPLHF
>-|-|TRBV5-5|TRBJ1-4
TGTGCCAGCAGCTTGACAGGGTCTAATGAAAAACTGTTTTTT
CASSLTGSNEKLFF
>-|-|TRBV18|TRBJ2-2
TGTGCCAGCTCATCCCGGGACACCCGAGGCCCGAACACCGGGGAGCTGTTTTTT
CASSSRDTRGPNTGELFF
>-|-|TRBV5-1|TRBJ1-1
TGCGCCAGCAGCTCAGATTTTAGAGGCGCTGAAGCTTTCTTT
CASSSDFRGAEAFF
>-|TRBD1|TRBV29-1|TRBJ2-5
TGCAGCGCAGACAGGGGGCTGGAGACCCAGTACTTC
CSADRGLETQYF
>-|-|TRBV7-9|TRBJ1-1
TGTGCCAGCAGCGGCCAGGACAGTTACAACTTGAACACTGAAGCTTTCTTT
CASSGQDSYNLNTEAFF
>-|-|TRBV28|TRBJ2-5
TGTGCCAGTCTTACAGGAGGGGAGACCCAGTACTTC
CASLTGGETQYF
>once|TRBD2|TRBV5-6|TRBJ2-3
TGTGCCAGCAGCCTGGGACTAGCGGGGGATGCTAGCACAGATACGCAGTATTTT
CASSLGLAGDASTDTQYF
>-|TRBD1|TRBV6-5|TRBJ1-1
TGTGCCAGCAGTCTGACAGGGGGCTTCACTGAAGCTTTCTTT
CASSLTGGFTEAFF
>-|TRBD2|TRBV10-3|TRBJ2-5
TGTGCCACCACGGGACTAGCGGGGGGCAAACAAGAGACCCAGTACTTC
CATTGLAGGKQETQYF
>-|TRBD1|TRBV7-2|TRBJ2-1
TGTGCCAGCAGCTTGGGAGGGACAGGGAATGAGCAGTTCTTC
CASSLGGTGNEQFF
>-|-|TRBV7-2|TRBJ1-3
TGTGCCAGCAGCTTAGGACTACAGGGTTCTGGAAACACCATATATTTT
CASSLGLQGSGNTIYF
>few|-|TRBV11-3|TRBJ2-2
TGTGCCAGCAGCGGGACTGGGGTTTCCACCGGGGAGCTGTTTTTT
CASSGTGVSTGELFF
>few|-|TRBV28|TRBJ1-2
TGTGCCACCCTTTCGGACACCGGCTACACCTTC
CATLSDTGYTF
>-|-|TRBV28|TRBJ1-1
TGTGCCAGCGGACTGGACCCTGGGACTGAAGCTTTCTTT
CASGLDPGTEAFF
>few|-|TRBV7-8|TRBJ1-5
TGTGCCAGCAGCTTAGTAACAGGGAGCAATCAGCCCCAGCATTTT
CASSLVTGSNQPQHF
>-|TRBD1|TRBV18|TRBJ1-5
TGTGCCAGCTCACCCGACAGGGAGCGGCCCCAGCATTTT
CASSPDRERPQHF
>-|-|TRBV6-5|TRBJ1-3
TGTGCCAGCAGCGTCACAGCCTCTGGAAACACCATATATTTT
CASSVTASGNTIYF
>-|TRBD2|TRBV7-2|TRBJ2-2
TGTGCCAGCAGCATTACTAGCGAAAGGACCGGGGAGCTGTTTTTT
CASSITSERTGELFF
>-|TRBD2|TRBV29-1|TRBJ2-2
TGCAGCGTTGGGGAGGGCCCCGGGGAGCTGTTTTTT
CSVGEGPGELFF
>-|TRBD1|TRBV6-6|TRBJ2-6
TGTGCCGGCGGACAGGGGTTCGGGGCCAACGTCCTGACTTTC
CAGGQGFGANVLTF
>-|-|TRBV11-1|TRBJ2-5
TGTGCCAGCAGCCTAACGGTCCAAGAGACCCAGTACTTC
CASSLTVQETQYF
>once|TRBD1|TRBV9|TRBJ2-7
TGTGCCAGCAGCGCGACAGGGGGCACAGGGGCCTACGAGCAGTACTTC
CASSATGGTGAYEQYF
>-|-|TRBV6-1|TRBJ2-3
TGTGCCAGCAGTGAAGCATACGGGACTGATTCAGATACGCAGTATTTT
CASSEAYGTDSDTQYF
>-|-|TRBV19|TRBJ1-2
TGTGCCAGTAGTATTCAAATCGAAGACGCAGGGAAGGGTGGCTACACCTTC
CASSIQIEDAGKGGYTF
>-|-|TRBV7-2|TRBJ1-2
TGTGCCAGCAGCTTAGCTGTGGAGGGCTACACCTTC
CASSLAVEGYTF
>-|TRBD1|TRBV29-1|TRBJ2-3
TGCAGCGTTGGTACAGGGGGCTTAGATACGCAGTATTTT
CSVGTGGLDTQYF
>-|-|TRBV11-3|TRBJ2-2
TGTGCCAGCAGCCCCCCCATCACCGGGGAGCTGTTTTTT
CASSPPITGELFF
>-|-|TRBV5-8|TRBJ2-2
TGTGCTAGGCGCGTGGGCGGGGTGAACACCGGGGAGCTGTTTTTT
CARRVGGVNTGELFF
>few|-|TRBV5-4|TRBJ1-1
TGTGCCAGCAGCCGGGGTTACACTGAAGCTTTCTTT
CASSRGYTEAFF
>few|-|TRBV7-6|TRBJ2-1
TGTGCCAGCAGCTCCGGGGAACACAATGAGCAGTTCTTC
CASSSGEHNEQFF
>-|-|TRBV5-5|TRBJ2-7
TGTGCCAGCAACCTTAATTACTACGAGCAGTACTTC
CASNLNYYEQYF
>-|-|TRBV7-9|TRBJ2-2
TGTGCCAGCAGCCTCGACACTTACACCGGGGAGCTGTTTTTT
CASSLDTYTGELFF
>-|-|TRBV19|TRBJ1-2
TGTGCCAGTAGTGTCAGGGTTAACTATGGCTACACCTTC
CASSVRVNYGYTF
>few|-|TRBV4-3|TRBJ1-1
TGCGCCAGCAGCCAATATCCGACGGACAGTGAAGCTTTCTTT
CASSQYPTDSEAFF
>-|TRBD1|TRBV7-2|TRBJ1-4
TGTGCCAGCAGCACCTTCGGACAGGGCCCCCCTGGAGAAAAACTGTTTTTT
CASSTFGQGPPGEKLFF
>-|-|TRBV7-9|TRBJ1-4
TGTGCCAGCAGCCAAGAGACAGAATTTAATGAAAAACTGTTTTTT
CASSQETEFNEKLFF
>-|TRBD2|TRBV19|TRBJ2-1
TGTGCCAGTAGTATTAGCGGGAACAGGTACAATGAGCAGTTCTTC
CASSISGNRYNEQFF
>-|-|TRBV6-5|TRBJ2-7
TGTGCCAGCAGCCAAAGGGGGTGGGAGCAGTACTTC
CASSQRGWEQYF
>-|TRBD1|TRBV19|TRBJ2-1
TGTGCCAGTAGTATACTCCGAGGACAGGGTGCCAATGAGCAGTTCTTC
CASSILRGQGANEQFF
>once|-|TRBV27|TRBJ1-4
TGTGCCAGCAGCCGCGTTGGTTCCTATGAAAAACTGTTTTTT
CASSRVGSYEKLFF
>-|TRBD1|TRBV18|TRBJ2-7
TGTGCCAGCTCACCTCAGACAGGGCCCTCCTACGAGCAGTACTTC
CASSPQTGPSYEQYF
>-|TRBD2|TRBV7-8|TRBJ2-2
TGTGCCAGCAGCCCTCGGGCTAGCGGGGTTACCGGGGAGCTGTTTTTT
CASSPRASGVTGELFF
>-|-|TRBV15|TRBJ2-5
TGTGCCACCAGCAGAGAGGGGGCAGGGCGGGAGACCCAGTACTTC
CATSREGAGRETQYF